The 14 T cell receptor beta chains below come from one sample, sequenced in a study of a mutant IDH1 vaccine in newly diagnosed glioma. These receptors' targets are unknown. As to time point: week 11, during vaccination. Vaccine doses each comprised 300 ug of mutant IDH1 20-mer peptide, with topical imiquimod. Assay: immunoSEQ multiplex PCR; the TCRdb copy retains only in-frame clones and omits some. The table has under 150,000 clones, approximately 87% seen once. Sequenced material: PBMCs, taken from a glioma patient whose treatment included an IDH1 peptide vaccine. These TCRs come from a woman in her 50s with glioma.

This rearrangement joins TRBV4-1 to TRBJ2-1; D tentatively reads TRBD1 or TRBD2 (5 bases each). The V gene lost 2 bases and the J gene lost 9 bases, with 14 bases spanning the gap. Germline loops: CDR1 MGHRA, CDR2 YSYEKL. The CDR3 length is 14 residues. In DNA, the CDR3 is TGCGCCAGCAGCCAAATAGGTCGGGGCGGTGAGCAGTTCTTC. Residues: CASSQIGRGGEQFF.

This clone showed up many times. The CDR3, as DNA: TGTGCCAGCTCACCAGGACAGGGTAGGGCCACTGAAGCTTTCTTT. Translating gives CASSPGQGRATEAFF. The chain has TRBV18 and TRBJ1-1, with 8 bases identical to TRBD1. From germline, CDR1 is KGHSH and CDR2 LQKENI. CDR3 length: 15 amino acids. Trimming took 2 bases from V and 4 from J; bases not matched to a gene: 6.

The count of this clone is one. The CDR3 sequence: CASKAWNTGELFF. The DNA of the CDR3 is TGTGCCTCAAAGGCCTGGAACACCGGGGAGCTGTTTTTT. The rearrangement joins TRBV30 to TRBJ2-2; no clear D. The CDR3 contains 13 residues. The V and J ends lost 7 bases and 1 base respectively, with 10 bases between them. Looked up from germline, CDR1 is GTSNPN and CDR2 is SVGIG (reference sequence).

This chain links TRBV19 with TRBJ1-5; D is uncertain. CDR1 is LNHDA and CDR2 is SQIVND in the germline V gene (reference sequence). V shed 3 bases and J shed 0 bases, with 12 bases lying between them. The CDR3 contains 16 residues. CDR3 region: CASSIGQFDSNQPQHF. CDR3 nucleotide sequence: TGTGCCAGTAGTATTGGGCAGTTTGATAGCAATCAGCCCCAGCATTTT.

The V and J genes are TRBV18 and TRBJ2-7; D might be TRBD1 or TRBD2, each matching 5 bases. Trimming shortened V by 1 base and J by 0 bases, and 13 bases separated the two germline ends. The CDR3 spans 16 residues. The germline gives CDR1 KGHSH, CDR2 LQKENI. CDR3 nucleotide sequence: TGTGCCAGCTCACCACTCCCGGGGCAGGACTCCTACGAGCAGTACTTC. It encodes CASSPLPGQDSYEQYF. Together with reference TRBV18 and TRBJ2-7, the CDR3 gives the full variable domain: NAGVMQNPRHLVRRRGQEARLRCSPMKGHSHVYWYRQLPEEGLKFMVYLQKENIIDESGMPKERFSAEFPKEGPSILRIQQVVRGDSAAYFCASSPLPGQDSYEQYFGPGTRLTVT.

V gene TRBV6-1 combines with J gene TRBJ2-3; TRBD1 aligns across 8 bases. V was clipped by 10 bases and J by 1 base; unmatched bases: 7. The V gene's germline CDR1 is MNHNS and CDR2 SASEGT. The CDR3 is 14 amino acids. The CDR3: CATLSDRGTDTQYF. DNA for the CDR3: TGTGCCACTCTCTCGGACAGGGGCACAGATACGCAGTATTTT.

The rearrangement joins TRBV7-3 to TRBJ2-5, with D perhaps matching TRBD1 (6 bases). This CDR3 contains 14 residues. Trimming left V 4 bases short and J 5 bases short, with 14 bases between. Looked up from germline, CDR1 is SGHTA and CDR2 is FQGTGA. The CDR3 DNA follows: TGTGCCAGCAGCTCTTCAGGGGACCGGGAGACCCAGTACTTC. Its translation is CASSSSGDRETQYF. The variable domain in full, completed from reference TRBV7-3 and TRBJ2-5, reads GAGVSQTPSNKVTEKGKYVELRCDPISGHTALYWYRQSLGQGPEFLIYFQGTGAADDSGLPNDRFFAVRPEGSVSTLKIQRTERGDSAVYLCASSSSGDRETQYFGPGTRLLVL.

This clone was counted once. CDR3 coding DNA: TGTGCCCCGACCCCGGGCAGGGCCACCTACGAGCAGTACTTC. Protein product: CAPTPGRATYEQYF. V is TRBV6-5 and J is TRBJ2-7; D may be TRBD1 (5 bases). Germline CDR1 MNHEY, CDR2 SVGAGI. This CDR3 contains 14 residues. V was pared by 11 bases and J by 2 bases, with 19 bases between.

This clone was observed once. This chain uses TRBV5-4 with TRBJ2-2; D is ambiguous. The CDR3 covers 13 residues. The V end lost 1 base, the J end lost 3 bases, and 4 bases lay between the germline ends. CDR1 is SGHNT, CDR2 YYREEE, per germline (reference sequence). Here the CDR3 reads CASSLRDTGELFF. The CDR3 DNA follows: TGTGCCAGCAGCTTGCGCGACACCGGGGAGCTGTTTTTT. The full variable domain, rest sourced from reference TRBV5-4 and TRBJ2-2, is ETGVTQSPTHLIKTRGQQVTLRCSSQSGHNTVSWYQQALGQGPQFIFQYYREEENGRGNFPPRFSGLQFPNYSSELNVNALELDDSALYLCASSLRDTGELFFGEGSRLTVL.

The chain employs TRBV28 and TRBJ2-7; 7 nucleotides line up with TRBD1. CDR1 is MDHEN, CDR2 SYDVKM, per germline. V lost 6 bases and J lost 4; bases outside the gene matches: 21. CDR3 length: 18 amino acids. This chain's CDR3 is CASSSPWGDREYQYEQYF. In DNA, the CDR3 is TGTGCCAGCAGCAGCCCGTGGGGCGACAGGGAGTACCAATACGAGCAGTACTTC.

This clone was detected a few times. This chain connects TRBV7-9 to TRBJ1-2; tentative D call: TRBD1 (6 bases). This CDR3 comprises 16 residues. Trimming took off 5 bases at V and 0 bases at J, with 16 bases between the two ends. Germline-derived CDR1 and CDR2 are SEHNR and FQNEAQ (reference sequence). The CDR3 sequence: CASSLLGTNSNYGYTF. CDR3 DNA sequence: TGTGCCAGCAGCCTCCTCGGGACAAATTCTAACTATGGCTACACCTTC.

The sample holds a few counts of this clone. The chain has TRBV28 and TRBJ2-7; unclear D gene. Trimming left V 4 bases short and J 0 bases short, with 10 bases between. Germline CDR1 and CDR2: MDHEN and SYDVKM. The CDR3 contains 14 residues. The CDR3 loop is CASSSPGGSYEQYF. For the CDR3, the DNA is TGTGCCAGCAGTTCGCCGGGCGGCTCCTACGAGCAGTACTTC.

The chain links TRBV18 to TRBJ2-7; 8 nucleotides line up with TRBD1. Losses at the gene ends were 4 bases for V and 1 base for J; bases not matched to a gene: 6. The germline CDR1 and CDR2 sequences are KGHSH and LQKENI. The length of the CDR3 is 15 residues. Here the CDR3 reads CASSLGQGFSYEQYF. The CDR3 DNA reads TGTGCCAGCTCACTTGGACAGGGATTTTCCTACGAGCAGTACTTC. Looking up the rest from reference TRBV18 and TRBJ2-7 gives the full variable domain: NAGVMQNPRHLVRRRGQEARLRCSPMKGHSHVYWYRQLPEEGLKFMVYLQKENIIDESGMPKERFSAEFPKEGPSILRIQQVVRGDSAAYFCASSLGQGFSYEQYFGPGTRLTVT.

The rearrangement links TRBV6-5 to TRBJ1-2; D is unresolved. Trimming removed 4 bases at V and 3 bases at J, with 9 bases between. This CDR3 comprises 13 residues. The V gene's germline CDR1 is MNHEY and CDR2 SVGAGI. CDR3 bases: TGTGCCAGCAGTTGGGCAGAAGACTATGGCTACACCTTC. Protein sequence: CASSWAEDYGYTF.